Presented here are 8 T cell receptor beta chains from one specimen sequenced in a study of Graves' ophthalmopathy and Graves' hyperthyroidism. RNA transcripts served as template for amplifying TCR beta CDR3 sequences. Investigators did first-round RT-PCR with HTBI primers, then second-round multiplex PCR. TCRdb called the multiplex PCR reads again in MiXCR, with one record for every CDR3 protein. The repertoire holds about 170,000 distinct CDR3 sequences, with over 35% as singletons. Material for sequencing was peripheral blood. The receptors were gathered from a woman in her 40s with Graves' ophthalmopathy.

At least ten counts were recorded for this clonotype. This chain joins TRBV5-1 and TRBJ2-5; 9 bases are a match to TRBD1. V was pared by 4 bases and J by 1 base, with 14 bases of the junction left unmatched. Germline V lookup: CDR1 SGHRS, CDR2 YFSETQ. The CDR3 sequence is 18 residues long. CDR3 coding DNA: TGCGCCAGCAGCACTACAAACCTACAGGGGGCCTTCCAAGAGACCCAGTACTTC. Its translation is CASSTTNLQGAFQETQYF. The full variable domain, its missing parts supplied by reference TRBV5-1 and TRBJ2-5, is KAGVTQTPRYLIKTRGQQVTLSCSPISGHRSVSWYQQTPGQGLQFLFEYFSETQRNKGNFPGRFSGRQFSNSRSEMNVSTLELGDSALYLCASSTTNLQGAFQETQYFGPGTRLLVL.

This clonotype has at least ten counts. The chain has TRBV15 and TRBJ1-6; 10 bases agree with TRBD1. Germline V gene lookup returns CDR1 LNHNV and CDR2 YYDKDF (reference sequence). V gave up 4 bases and J gave up 6 bases; unmatched junction bases: 6. This CDR3 is built from 16 residues. CDR3 sequence (DNA): TGTGCCACCAGCAAGGGGACAGGGGCTTTTAATTCACCCCTCCACTTT. It codes for CATSKGTGAFNSPLHF.

This clonotype was picked up many times. The V and J genes are TRBV7-2 and TRBJ1-5; no definite D call. Germline V gene lookup returns CDR1 SGHTA and CDR2 FQGNSA. The CDR3 totals 15 residues. Deletions cut 1 base from V and 3 bases from J, with 10 bases between. In nucleotides, the CDR3 is TGTGCCAGCAGCTTAGTGTTCGGTATCAATCAGCCCCAGCATTTT. Protein: CASSLVFGINQPQHF. Based on the CDR3 plus reference TRBV7-2 and TRBJ1-5, the full variable domain is GAGVSQSPSNKVTEKGKDVELRCDPISGHTALYWYRQSLGQGLEFLIYFQGNSAPDKSGLPSDRFSAERTGGSVSTLTIQRTQQEDSAVYLCASSLVFGINQPQHFGDGTRLSIL.

This clonotype showed up many times. The J gene is TRBJ1-1, the V gene TRBV18, with TRBD1 identical over 8 bases. The CDR3 has 15 residues. Germline trimming cut 3 bases from V and 4 bases from J; bases unmatched to any gene: 7. CDR1 and CDR2 from the germline V gene are KGHSH and LQKENI. The CDR3 nucleotides read TGTGCCAGCTCACCCGACAGGGGTTGGGGCACTGAAGCTTTCTTT. This codes for CASSPDRGWGTEAFF. The variable domain in full, completed from reference TRBV18 and TRBJ1-1, reads NAGVMQNPRHLVRRRGQEARLRCSPMKGHSHVYWYRQLPEEGLKFMVYLQKENIIDESGMPKERFSAEFPKEGPSILRIQQVVRGDSAAYFCASSPDRGWGTEAFFGQGTRLTVV.

V and J are TRBV6-2 or TRBV6-3 and TRBJ2-7; 12 bases line up with TRBD1. Germline assignment: CDR1 MNHEY and CDR2 SVGEGT. The CDR3 contains 16 residues. V lost 0 bases to trimming and J lost 3 bases; unmatched junction nucleotides: 3. The CDR3 reads CASSYSRDRGLYEQYF. In DNA, the CDR3 is TGTGCCAGCAGTTACTCCCGGGACAGGGGGCTCTACGAGCAGTACTTC.

The sample holds a few counts of this clonotype. In DNA form, the CDR3 reads TGTGCCAGCAAGGATCTCGGACAGGGGCGTGAGCAGTACTTC. It translates to CASKDLGQGREQYF. This chain links TRBV6-1 with TRBJ2-7, with 9 bases that match TRBD1. Trimming at V came to 7 bases and at J to 7 bases, leaving 11 bases not matched to a gene. The CDR3 spans 14 residues. Germline V gives CDR1 MNHNS, CDR2 SASEGT.

This clonotype was recorded many times. This chain links TRBV29-1 with TRBJ2-5; D is possibly TRBD1 (6 bases). Germline V gene lookup returns CDR1 SQVTM and CDR2 ANQGSEA. Trimming removed 3 bases from V and 3 bases from J, with 8 bases in between. CDR3 length: 12 amino acids. The CDR3 coding sequence is TGCAGCGTTGATGCAGGGGAAGAGACCCAGTACTTC. The encoded protein is CSVDAGEETQYF. The entire variable domain, with the rest obtained from reference TRBV29-1 and TRBJ2-5, is as follows: SAVISQKPSRDICQRGTSLTIQCQVDSQVTMMFWYRQQPGQSLTLIATANQGSEATYESGFVIDKFPISRPNLTFSTLTVSNMSPEDSSIYLCSVDAGEETQYFGPGTRLLVL.

This clonotype occurred a few times. One end of the junction is discordant with germline, which a read error may explain. V is TRBV6-5 and J is TRBJ1-2; D gene unclear. Germline V gene sequence: CDR1 MNHEY, CDR2 SVGAGI. The CDR3 totals 13 residues. The chain's CDR3 is CASIKTANYSYTF. The CDR3, as DNA: TGTGCCAGCATTAAGACGGCGAACTATAGCTACACCTTC.